This T cell receptor (beta chain) was captured by sequencing in a study of T cells after yellow fever vaccination. With respect to this clonotype: Its specificity is unknown.

TCRdb redid the calling of the 5' RACE reads with MiXCR, one entry per CDR3 protein. In the table there are 620,000 or so distinct CDR3 sequences, 9% to 15% of which are singletons. CDR1 and CDR2 (germline): GTSNPN, SVGIG (reference sequence). The CDR3 sequence is 14 residues long. The V segment lost 7 bases and the J segment 6 bases; nucleotides outside the gene matches: 7. Study-wide results and limits: Booster samples showed a return of most primary-vaccination clones (almost 97% CD4, around 85% CD8). It was a weaker secondary response, yet one that peaked faster, at day 5 versus 15.

The sample consisted of PBMCs, taken on the day of the yellow fever booster vaccination. The chain combines TRBV30 with TRBJ2-1, with 12 bases lining up with TRBD2. The TCR was taken from a man in his thirties or forties who received the YFV17D yellow fever vaccine. The CDR3 loop is CALETSGRLNEQFF. The CDR3 DNA reads as TGTGCCTTGGAGACTAGCGGGAGACTCAATGAGCAGTTCTTC.